This TCR beta chain came from a study of blood T cell repertoires in COVID-19. Background on the study: Material from acute and convalescent COVID-19 was sourced from the United States, Italy and Spain. PBMCs, B-cell-depleted T cells, or T cells were the source of the cDNA or gDNA that made up the material.

Under the authors' procedure: Reference gene primer amplification yielded estimated nucleated cell counts. Data came from immunoSEQ multiplex PCR; TCRdb stores just in-frame clones and leaves some out. Clonal size and the V and J genes are those of that table, whereas D and trimming came from the DNA. The sample yields fewer than 250,000 clones, roughly 80% seen once. This clone has only one observation. Germline CDR1 and CDR2: DFQATT and SNEGSKA (reference sequence). Trimming took off 3 bases at V and 1 base at J, with 6 bases between the two ends. The CDR3 is made up of 12 amino acids. Specimen: peripheral blood. V and J are TRBV20-1 and TRBJ1-1, with D uncertain. The sequence derives from a woman aged 55-75 years with active or convalescent COVID-19. CDR3 sequence (DNA): TGCAGTGCTAGTCCTCCGAACACTGAAGCTTTCTTT. As protein: CSASPPNTEAFF.